Sequencing of this T cell receptor (beta chain) was carried out in a study of OX40 agonist ivuxolimab in advanced cancers. Study context: Patients received the agonistic anti-OX40 (CD134) antibody ivuxolimab. It was permissible to have had prior anti-PD-1, anti-PD-L1 or anti-CTLA-4 therapy, and over 35% had some.

Libraries were prepared by immunoSEQ multiplex PCR; TCRdb keeps only in-frame clonotypes and omits some of them. The table shows some 70,000 clones, with 80% to 90% occurring only once. Systemic immunosuppression or a history of autoimmune disease excluded patients. General study points: Partial responders treated at 0.1-3.0 mg/kg exhibited clonal expansion among the lowest measured.

As regards this clone: The antigen is not known.

The clonotype was recovered from an adult with an advanced solid tumor such as melanoma, head and neck, liver or kidney cancer. The material sequenced was CD4+ or CD8+ T cells sorted from blood, taken in a trial of the OX40 agonist ivuxolimab.

The CDR3 spells CASSQVGGLYTDTQYF. The CDR3 DNA sequence: TGCGCCAGCAGCCAAGTGGGCGGACTCTACACAGATACGCAGTATTTT. This chain joins TRBV4-3 and TRBJ2-3, with D maybe TRBD2 (5 bases). CDR3 size: 16 residues. Germline CDR1 reads LGHNA; CDR2 reads YSLEER. Trimming cost V 1 base and J 2 bases, with 13 bases left between them.